The 16 T cell receptor beta chains in this list originate from one sample, sequenced in a study of a mutant IDH1 vaccine in newly diagnosed glioma. Using immunoSEQ multiplex PCR, the repertoire was profiled, and TCRdb retains in-frame clones only, with some absent. This sample has over 45,000 clones, with approximately 75% found just once. No antigen is known for these receptors. Documented time point: week 47, end of study. Topical imiquimod accompanied each vaccine dose, which consisted of 300 ug of mutant IDH1 20-mer peptide. Sequenced material: PBMCs, taken from a glioma patient whose treatment included an IDH1 peptide vaccine. The receptors were gathered from a man aged 50 or older with glioma.

V usage is TRBV6-1 and J usage is TRBJ1-2; D is unresolved. Between the trimmed V and J ends, which lost 7 bases and 2 bases, there was a span of 17 bases. Germline values: CDR1 MNHNS, CDR2 SASEGT. The CDR3 covers 15 residues. This CDR3 reads CASTSGAQTNYGYTF. In DNA form, the CDR3 reads TGTGCCAGCACCTCAGGCGCGCAGACAAACTATGGCTACACCTTC.

This clone was counted between two and nine times. The chain couples TRBV4-3 to TRBJ1-2; possible D gene TRBD1, 6 bases. Germline values: CDR1 LGHNA, CDR2 YSLEER. The V end lost 4 bases, the J end lost 4 bases, and 16 bases lay between the germline ends. The CDR3 consists of 15 residues. The CDR3 DNA reads as TGCGCCAGCAGCCCACTAGGCGGGGGCAGCTATGGCTACACCTTC. Protein: CASSPLGGGSYGYTF.

As DNA, the CDR3 is TGTGCCAGCTCACCACCCGCGGAGGGAGGGGGAGAGACCCAGTACTTC. The encoded protein is CASSPPAEGGGETQYF. V gene TRBV18 combines with J gene TRBJ2-5, with TRBD2 as a possible D gene (7 bases). Trimming cost V 0 bases and J 4 bases, with 15 bases left between them. Germline V gene lookup returns CDR1 KGHSH and CDR2 LQKENI. The CDR3 covers 16 residues.

This clone was detected many times. The CDR3 is CSVGGTGGQPQHF. The DNA of the CDR3 is TGCAGCGTTGGAGGGACAGGCGGGCAGCCCCAGCATTTT. V usage is TRBV29-1 and J usage is TRBJ1-5, with 8 bases lining up with TRBD1. The germline V gene encodes CDR1 SQVTM and CDR2 ANQGSEA. This CDR3 spans 13 amino acids. V trimming: 4 bases; J trimming: 7 bases; junction bases outside the gene matches: 6.

In this sample, this clone turned up a few times. The chain combines TRBV9 with TRBJ1-1; D not resolved. Trimming took 0 bases from V and 7 from J, leaving 10 bases between them. Germline CDR1 is SGDLS and CDR2 is YYNGEE. CDR3 length equals 13 residues. This CDR3 is CASSVGREDEAFF. Here the CDR3 DNA reads TGTGCCAGCAGCGTAGGAAGGGAGGATGAAGCTTTCTTT.

This clone has only one observation. One end of the junction is discordant with germline, which a read error may explain. The V call is TRBV6-1, the J call TRBJ2-5; 7 positions match TRBD1. Germline-derived CDR1 and CDR2 are MNHNS and SASEGT. CDR3 length: 13 amino acids. The CDR3 DNA is TGTGCCAGCAGTGAAGGACAGGGTGGTCGCCGGGACTTC. It encodes CASSEGQGGRRDF.

The chain combines TRBV5-4 with TRBJ2-7; no reliable D call. Germline CDR1 reads SGHNT; CDR2 reads YYREEE (reference sequence). The CDR3 is 11 residues long. V lost 4 bases, J lost 7 bases, and 9 bases lay in between. CDR3 loop: CASSLMGEQYF. The CDR3 DNA is TGTGCCAGCAGCCTGATGGGGGAGCAGTACTTC.

The rearrangement links TRBV18 to TRBJ2-2; no reliable D call. Trimming pared 5 bases from V and 1 base from J, leaving 8 bases between. Germline V gives CDR1 KGHSH, CDR2 LQKENI. This CDR3 has 14 residues. DNA of the CDR3: TGTGCCAGCTCAAGGACGGGGAACACCGGGGAGCTGTTTTTT. This sequence encodes CASSRTGNTGELFF.

The chain carries TRBV2 and TRBJ2-5; D is unclear. Germline lookup yields CDR1 SNHLY and CDR2 FYNNEI. V lost 3 bases and J 0 bases, leaving 5 bases between the germline ends. CDR3 size: 13 residues. CDR3: CASSDNYQETQYF. For the CDR3, the DNA is TGTGCCAGCAGTGACAACTACCAAGAGACCCAGTACTTC. Filled out from reference TRBV2 and TRBJ2-5, the complete variable domain reads EPEVTQTPSHQVTQMGQEVILRCVPISNHLYFYWYRQILGQKVEFLVSFYNNEISEKSEIFDDQFSVERPDGSNFTLKIRSTKLEDSAMYFCASSDNYQETQYFGPGTRLLVL.

The chain uses TRBV25-1 and TRBJ2-3; no clear D gene. Trimming removed 11 bases at V and 2 bases at J, with 11 bases between. Germline V gives CDR1 MGHDK, CDR2 SYGVNS. The CDR3 spans 12 residues. CDR3 in amino acids: CAPRTNTDTQYF. The CDR3 DNA reads TGTGCCCCCCGCACAAACACAGATACGCAGTATTTT.

CDR3 nucleotides: TGTGCCAGCAGTCCTCCGGGGTACACCGGGGAGCTGTTTTTT. Amino acid sequence: CASSPPGYTGELFF. The chain is built from TRBV5-4 and TRBJ2-2, with D perhaps TRBD2 (5 bases). Germline-derived CDR1 and CDR2 are SGHNT and YYREEE (reference sequence). The ends were cut back, 5 bases at V and 3 bases at J, with 11 bases in the middle. The CDR3 is 14 residues long. Looking up the rest from reference TRBV5-4 and TRBJ2-2 gives the full variable domain: ETGVTQSPTHLIKTRGQQVTLRCSSQSGHNTVSWYQQALGQGPQFIFQYYREEENGRGNFPPRFSGLQFPNYSSELNVNALELDDSALYLCASSPPGYTGELFFGEGSRLTVL.

To note about this clone: Other nucleotide sequences in the sample specify the same CDR3. The genes are TRBV7-9 and TRBJ1-5; 7 bases fit TRBD1. Germline-derived CDR1 and CDR2 are SEHNR and FQNEAQ (reference sequence). The ends lost 6 bases at V and 1 base at J; junction bases unmatched: 3. The CDR3 length is 14 residues. The CDR3 sequence is CASSLQGSNQPQHF. The CDR3 DNA sequence: TGTGCCAGCAGTCTACAGGGGAGCAATCAGCCCCAGCATTTT.

The V call is TRBV7-8, the J call TRBJ2-7; D call uncertain. Trimming took 8 bases from V and 1 from J, leaving 6 bases between them. Germline CDR1 and CDR2: SGHVS and FQNEAQ. The CDR3 contains 11 residues. CDR3 bases: TGTGCCAGCGCAGTATCCTACGAGCAGTACTTC. Residues: CASAVSYEQYF.

This clone has more than one count but fewer than ten. This chain connects TRBV27 to TRBJ2-7; D call uncertain. Germline V gene sequence: CDR1 MNHEY, CDR2 SMNVEV (reference sequence). The CDR3 is 13 amino acids. Trimming cost V 3 bases and J 0 bases, with 6 bases left between them. CDR3 protein: CASSFADSYEQYF. The CDR3 coding sequence is TGTGCCAGCAGTTTTGCGGACTCCTACGAGCAGTACTTC.

The J gene is TRBJ2-7, the V gene TRBV14, with a weak D call TRBD1 (5 bases). Looked up from germline, CDR1 is SGHDN and CDR2 is FVKESK. This CDR3 is built from 12 residues. V dropped 3 bases and J dropped 4 bases, with 7 bases sitting between them. CDR3 loop: CASSHQGYEQYF. The CDR3 DNA sequence: TGTGCCAGCAGCCACCAGGGTTACGAGCAGTACTTC.

The V and J genes are TRBV14 and TRBJ1-1; maybe TRBD1 (5 bases). The CDR3 consists of 13 residues. The ends were cut back, 5 bases at V and 11 bases at J, with 18 bases in the middle. CDR1 is SGHDN, CDR2 FVKESK, per germline. The CDR3 DNA sequence: TGTGCCAGCAGCGCCTTTGCGGGGCTCAGCGCTTTCTTT. Its translation: CASSAFAGLSAFF.